This T cell receptor beta chain was sequenced during a study of neurological immune-mediated disorders. This clonotype was detected many times. V shed 4 bases and J 5 bases; nucleotides not matched to a gene: 11. The length of the CDR3 is 17 residues. Looked up from germline, CDR1 is SGHRS and CDR2 is YFSETQ. TCRdb passed the 5' RACE reads through MiXCR, listing each CDR3 protein once. The sample has around 50,000 distinct CDR3 sequences, about a quarter seen once. The sample taken for sequencing was PBMCs. This rearrangement joins TRBV5-1 to TRBJ2-7, with 14 bases matching TRBD2. The source is a woman in her 70s in good health. In nucleotides, the CDR3 is TGCGCCAGCAGCAAGACTAGCGGGAGGGCCCTCGGCGACGAGCAGTACTTC. Its protein product is CASSKTSGRALGDEQYF.